Given below is one T cell receptor (beta chain) in context. The target antigen is unknown. Germline V CDR1 and CDR2: LNHDA, SQIVND (reference sequence). The CDR3 spans 15 residues. With 7 bases clipped from V and 6 bases from J, the junction kept 9 bases outside the gene matches. The record originates from a study of T and B cells in COVID-19 patients. Study results and limitations: CD4+, regulatory T cell, CD8+ and sorted SARS-CoV-2-responsive or tetramer+ T cells were not yet sequenced.

Blood genomic DNA input for TRB amplification was roughly 220-500 ng. Multiplex PCR with BIOMED2 TRB-A/B primer pools amplified TRB rearrangements. TCRdb redid the calling of the multiplex PCR reads with MiXCR, one entry per CDR3 protein. The sample lists about 5,800 distinct CDR3 sequences, approximately 26% seen once, with roughly 10% in the top ten. Sequences were obtained from blood. This TCR derives from a human donor with active COVID-19. The V gene is TRBV19, the J gene TRBJ2-2; 9 positions match TRBD2. The CDR3 spells CASNRVAGEAGELFF. CDR3 coding DNA: TGTGCCAGTAATCGGGTAGCGGGAGAGGCCGGGGAGCTGTTTTTT.